These 26 T cell receptor beta chains share one sample of origin, sequenced in a study of T-cell memory formation after mild COVID-19. A single record per CDR3 protein comes from TCRdb applying MiXCR to the 5' RACE reads. The table records roughly 600,000 distinct CDR3 sequences, approximately 18% of them present only once. The sequencing input was PBMCs or a T cell subset sorted from them (not recorded which). These receptors all stem from an adult woman who had mild COVID-19 (a few samples of this study predate the infection). Cell type and time point are not known.

This clonotype was seen a handful of times. The CDR3 sequence: CASSTGTSGRALMTQYF. CDR3 bases: TGTGCCAGCAGTACCGGGACTAGCGGGAGGGCCCTCATGACCCAGTACTTC. This chain uses TRBV12-3 or TRBV12-4 with TRBJ2-5, with 16 bases aligning to TRBD2. The CDR3 has 17 amino acids. Trimming at V came to 5 bases and at J to 7 bases, leaving 10 bases not matched to a gene.

The CDR3 sequence is CASSYYRGEAFF. The CDR3 bases are TGTGCCAGCAGCTATTACAGGGGTGAAGCTTTCTTT. This chain connects TRBV7-9 to TRBJ1-1, with 7 bases lining up with TRBD1. The CDR3 has 12 residues. V was pared by 4 bases and J by 7 bases, with 3 bases of the junction left unmatched. Germline CDR1 is SEHNR and CDR2 is FQNEAQ (reference sequence).

This clonotype came up a few times. The rearrangement joins TRBV12-3 or TRBV12-4 to TRBJ2-2; D gene ambiguous. The CDR3 contains 15 residues. Trimming left V 8 bases short and J 0 bases short, with 13 bases between. CDR3 region: CASRPRQPNTGELFF. In DNA form, the CDR3 reads TGTGCCAGCCGGCCGCGGCAGCCGAACACCGGGGAGCTGTTTTTT.

This clonotype was observed many times. The chain combines TRBV5-1 with TRBJ2-1, with D perhaps given as TRBD1 or TRBD2 (5 bases each). CDR1 SGHRS and CDR2 YFSETQ come from the germline V gene. V shed 0 bases and J shed 5 bases, with 6 bases lying between them. This CDR3 spans 13 amino acids. The CDR3 sequence is CASSLVGDNEQFF. CDR3 nucleotide sequence: TGCGCCAGCAGCTTGGTGGGGGACAATGAGCAGTTCTTC. Supplemented by reference TRBV5-1 and TRBJ2-1, the full variable domain reads KAGVTQTPRYLIKTRGQQVTLSCSPISGHRSVSWYQQTPGQGLQFLFEYFSETQRNKGNFPGRFSGRQFSNSRSEMNVSTLELGDSALYLCASSLVGDNEQFFGPGTRLTVL.

This chain uses TRBV4-1 with TRBJ2-3; TRBD2 aligns across 13 bases. CDR1 MGHRA and CDR2 YSYEKL come from the germline V gene. With 4 bases clipped from V and 2 bases from J, the junction kept 3 bases outside the gene matches. CDR3 length: 16 amino acids. The CDR3: CASSPGTSGVTDTQYF. The CDR3 DNA reads as TGCGCCAGCAGCCCAGGGACTAGCGGGGTCACAGATACGCAGTATTTT.

The chain carries TRBV5-4 and TRBJ2-2, with a possible D match to TRBD1 (6 bases). Looked up from germline, CDR1 is SGHNT and CDR2 is YYREEE (reference sequence). This CDR3 has 14 residues. Deletions cut 2 bases from V and 4 bases from J, with 9 bases between. The CDR3 here is CASSFGQPTGELFF. DNA of the CDR3: TGTGCCAGCAGCTTCGGACAGCCCACCGGGGAGCTGTTTTTT.

This clonotype has a handful of counts. DNA for the CDR3: TGCAGTGCTCGTGGGCCTAACTATGGCTACACCTTC. This sequence encodes CSARGPNYGYTF. The gene calls are TRBV20-1 and TRBJ1-2; no clear D gene. Trimming took 5 bases from V and 0 from J, leaving 7 bases between them. The CDR3 length is 12 residues. The germline V gene encodes CDR1 DFQATT and CDR2 SNEGSKA (reference sequence).

This clonotype was picked up a small number of times. V gene TRBV18 combines with J gene TRBJ2-1; D gene unclear. This CDR3 is 15 amino acids long. Germline-derived CDR1 and CDR2 are KGHSH and LQKENI. V dropped 2 bases and J dropped 0 bases, with 8 bases sitting between them. The CDR3 coding sequence is TGTGCCAGCTCACCATACAGCAGCTCCTACAATGAGCAGTTCTTC. It codes for CASSPYSSSYNEQFF. The full variable domain, its missing parts supplied by reference TRBV18 and TRBJ2-1, is NAGVMQNPRHLVRRRGQEARLRCSPMKGHSHVYWYRQLPEEGLKFMVYLQKENIIDESGMPKERFSAEFPKEGPSILRIQQVVRGDSAAYFCASSPYSSSYNEQFFGPGTRLTVL.

This clonotype was detected many times. This chain uses TRBV30 with TRBJ2-5; TRBD2 matches 7 bases. V was clipped by 2 bases and J by 4 bases; unmatched bases: 19. The CDR3 extends over 18 amino acids. Germline V gene data show CDR1 as GTSNPN and CDR2 as SVGIG (reference sequence). CDR3 sequence: CAWSFGSGGSFKGETQYF. The CDR3 DNA is TGTGCCTGGAGTTTTGGCTCGGGCGGGAGTTTTAAGGGAGAGACCCAGTACTTC.

The genes are TRBV5-5 and TRBJ2-1, with 11 bases aligning to TRBD2. CDR1 is SGHKS, CDR2 YYEKEE, per germline (reference sequence). Trimming at V came to 3 bases and at J to 9 bases, leaving 11 bases not matched to a gene. This CDR3 comprises 16 residues. The CDR3 loop reads CASSSSGTSGTPEQFF. CDR3 bases: TGTGCCAGCAGCTCTTCCGGGACTAGCGGCACTCCTGAGCAGTTCTTC. Complete variable domain (other parts from reference TRBV5-5 and TRBJ2-1): DAGVTQSPTHLIKTRGQQVTLRCSPISGHKSVSWYQQVLGQGPQFIFQYYEKEERGRGNFPDRFSARQFPNYSSELNVNALLLGDSALYLCASSSSGTSGTPEQFFGPGTRLTVL.

The gene calls are TRBV20-1 and TRBJ1-5; 7 bases match TRBD1. CDR1 and CDR2 from the germline V gene are DFQATT and SNEGSKA (reference sequence). Losses at the gene ends were 0 bases for V and 3 bases for J; bases not matched to a gene: 2. The CDR3 totals 14 residues. The CDR3 loop is CSARDGTVNQPQHF. As DNA, the CDR3 is TGCAGTGCTAGAGACGGGACAGTCAATCAGCCCCAGCATTTT.

The rearrangement joins TRBV5-1 to TRBJ2-2; no reliable D call. The CDR3 contains 14 residues. Germline V gives CDR1 SGHRS, CDR2 YFSETQ. The V gene lost 3 bases and the J gene lost 0 bases, with 6 bases spanning the gap. This chain's CDR3 is CASSSDPNTGELFF. CDR3 bases: TGCGCCAGCAGCTCCGATCCGAACACCGGGGAGCTGTTTTTT. The variable domain in full, completed from reference TRBV5-1 and TRBJ2-2, reads KAGVTQTPRYLIKTRGQQVTLSCSPISGHRSVSWYQQTPGQGLQFLFEYFSETQRNKGNFPGRFSGRQFSNSRSEMNVSTLELGDSALYLCASSSDPNTGELFFGEGSRLTVL.

V is TRBV4-1 and J is TRBJ2-1; weak D call: TRBD1 (5 bases). Deletions cut 1 base from V and 8 bases from J, with 9 bases between. The CDR3 runs to 13 residues. The germline V gene encodes CDR1 MGHRA and CDR2 YSYEKL. CDR3 region: CASSQVRGHEQFF. The CDR3, as DNA: TGCGCCAGCAGCCAAGTTAGGGGTCATGAGCAGTTCTTC.

This clonotype showed up just a few times. The gene calls are TRBV4-1 and TRBJ2-4, with D maybe TRBD1 (6 bases). Trimming removed 3 bases from V and 4 bases from J, with 16 bases in between. Germline lookup yields CDR1 MGHRA and CDR2 YSYEKL. The CDR3 consists of 16 residues. CDR3 in DNA: TGCGCCAGCAGCCAGGTGACCATAGGGGGAAAAAACATTCAGTACTTC. Translation: CASSQVTIGGKNIQYF.

The chain employs TRBV7-6 and TRBJ2-3; 11 bases agree with TRBD2. The trim removed 4 bases at V and 7 bases at J, leaving 7 bases unmatched. This CDR3 has 15 residues. Germline V gene data show CDR1 as SGHVS and CDR2 as FNYEAQ. CDR3 nucleotide sequence: TGTGCCAGCAGCTCCCGACTAGCGGGGTTAAATACGCAGTATTTT. Protein: CASSSRLAGLNTQYF.

This clonotype was picked up a small number of times. The rearrangement joins TRBV6-5 to TRBJ1-2; D is uncertain. The CDR3 has 12 residues. The germline V gene has CDR1 MNHEY and CDR2 SVGAGI. V dropped 2 bases and J dropped 8 bases, with 9 bases sitting between them. The CDR3: CASSYDGSGYTF. In DNA form, the CDR3 reads TGTGCCAGCAGTTACGACGGGAGCGGCTACACCTTC.

The chain recombines TRBV7-2 with TRBJ1-1; D unclear. Germline V lookup: CDR1 SGHTA, CDR2 FQGNSA. This CDR3 has 15 amino acids. V was trimmed by 3 bases and J by 7 bases, leaving 18 bases between them. CDR3 protein: CASSLRVWGSGEAFF. CDR3 sequence (DNA): TGTGCCAGCAGCTTGCGTGTGTGGGGAAGCGGTGAAGCTTTCTTT.

This clonotype was detected only a few times. This chain links TRBV7-9 with TRBJ1-1, with TRBD1 matching over 9 bases. CDR3 length: 18 amino acids. V was pared by 1 base and J by 4 bases, with 13 bases of the junction left unmatched. Germline assignment: CDR1 SEHNR and CDR2 FQNEAQ (reference sequence). CDR3 residues: CASSLGLGTGLGSTEAFF. The CDR3, as DNA: TGTGCCAGCAGCTTAGGCCTCGGGACAGGGCTGGGTAGCACTGAAGCTTTCTTT.

The chain combines TRBV7-9 with TRBJ2-1; a weak D match, TRBD2 (6 bases). V lost 0 bases, J lost 6 bases, and 9 bases lay in between. There are 14 residues in the CDR3. CDR1 is SEHNR, CDR2 FQNEAQ, per germline (reference sequence). CDR3 sequence reads: CASSLASGGNEQFF. The CDR3 coding sequence is TGTGCCAGCAGCTTAGCTAGCGGAGGCAATGAGCAGTTCTTC.

This chain joins TRBV6-2 or TRBV6-3 and TRBJ1-5; tentatively, D is TRBD1 (5 bases). The CDR3 extends over 15 amino acids. V lost 3 bases and J 9 bases, leaving 18 bases between the germline ends. Germline CDR1 reads MNHEY; CDR2 reads SVGEGT. The CDR3 loop is CASSYQDGGNGPQHF. The CDR3 nucleotides read TGTGCCAGCAGTTATCAGGACGGGGGGAATGGGCCCCAGCATTTT.

This chain connects TRBV14 to TRBJ1-2, with D tentatively TRBD1 (6 bases). The CDR3 runs to 16 residues. V lost 0 bases to trimming and J lost 4 bases, with 15 bases between them. Germline assignment: CDR1 SGHDN and CDR2 FVKESK. CDR3 residues: CASSQDGQTQGYGYTF. The CDR3 region has the DNA TGTGCCAGCAGCCAAGACGGACAGACGCAGGGCTATGGCTACACCTTC.

This clonotype was counted between two and nine times. The V gene is TRBV6-5, the J gene TRBJ2-5, with 12 nucleotides matching TRBD2. This CDR3 has 13 residues. V trimming: 10 bases; J trimming: 7 bases; junction bases outside the gene matches: 7. CDR1 and CDR2 from the germline V gene are MNHEY and SVGAGI. Here the CDR3 reads CATGLAGPTTQYF. CDR3 bases: TGTGCCACTGGACTAGCGGGGCCAACGACCCAGTACTTC.

This clonotype was seen many times. The J gene is TRBJ2-7, the V gene TRBV12-3 or TRBV12-4; D is uncertain. The CDR3 contains 13 residues. Deletions cut 4 bases from V and 3 bases from J, with 10 bases between. This CDR3 is CASSSRGIYEQYF. The DNA for the CDR3 is TGTGCCAGCAGTTCGAGAGGTATCTACGAGCAGTACTTC.

The chain links TRBV30 to TRBJ1-3, with D hard to call. Germline lookup yields CDR1 GTSNPN and CDR2 SVGIG (reference sequence). Deletions cut 3 bases from V and 0 bases from J, with 3 bases between. The CDR3 runs to 12 residues. The CDR3 reads CAWRHSGNTIYF. The CDR3 DNA follows: TGTGCCTGGAGGCACTCTGGAAACACCATATATTTT.

This clonotype was recorded only once. V is TRBV6-5 and J is TRBJ2-2; perhaps D is TRBD1 or TRBD2 (5 bases each). Looked up from germline, CDR1 is MNHEY and CDR2 is SVGAGI. The CDR3 contains 14 residues. V dropped 6 bases and J dropped 6 bases, with 14 bases sitting between them. In DNA form, the CDR3 reads TGTGCCAGCAGCCCCACGAGGGGTTCCGGGGAGCTGTTTTTT. Protein: CASSPTRGSGELFF.

V and J are TRBV29-1 and TRBJ2-7; D may correspond to TRBD1 or TRBD2 (7 bases each). The CDR3 is 14 residues long. Trimming shortened V by 3 bases and J by 6 bases, and 18 bases separated the two germline ends. Germline V gene data show CDR1 as SQVTM and CDR2 as ANQGSEA. CDR3 sequence (DNA): TGCAGCGTTGAGGGGGGAGGGGGCGCGAGCGAGCAGTACTTC. Translating it yields CSVEGGGGASEQYF.